Listed below are T cell receptor beta chains from one sample, sequenced in a study of blood T cell repertoires in COVID-19. Clones were read by immunoSEQ multiplex PCR, and TCRdb kept only the in-frame ones, dropping some. The sample includes about 100,000 clones, about 89% seen only once; the top ten take 0.85% to 1%. Sequencing input: peripheral blood. The receptor set was obtained from a man aged 55 to 70 with acute or convalescent COVID-19. Both conserved end residues are part of each CDR3. A D gene is named only where the DNA matches it firmly. Clone size is stated in some rows and not others, as once, few, many or a class when expanded.

V	J	size	length	D	DNA	CDR3
TRBV27	TRBJ2-1	once	16	.	TGTGCCAGCAGTTTAACCCGGACAGACTCCTACAATGAGCAGTTCTTC	CASSLTRTDSYNEQFF
TRBV6-5	TRBJ1-2	.	15	TRBD1	TGTGCCAGCAGGGACGAGAGACAGGGGAGCTATGGCTACACCTTC	CASRDERQGSYGYTF
TRBV19	TRBJ2-3	.	13	.	TGTGCCAGTACCCCCGGGAGCGCAGATACGCAGTATTTT	CASTPGSADTQYF
TRBV11-2	TRBJ1-4	.	15	TRBD1	TGTGCCAGCAGCTTAAAGCCCCCAGGGGGTGAAAAACTGTTTTTT	CASSLKPPGGEKLFF
TRBV7-9	TRBJ2-1	once	12	TRBD1	TGTGCCGGGACAGGGTTTTCAAATGAGCAGTTCTTC	CAGTGFSNEQFF
TRBV19	TRBJ2-2	once	15	.	TGTGCCAGTAGTATAGAAGGAGGGGGCCACGGGGAGCTGTTTTTT	CASSIEGGGHGELFF
TRBV25-1	TRBJ2-7	once	14	.	TGTGCCAGCAGACCTAACAGGGCTGAGAGCGAGCAGTACTTC	CASRPNRAESEQYF
TRBV2	TRBJ1-1	.	14	.	TGTGCCAGCAGTAGAGACAGGCTGAACACTGAAGCTTTCTTT	CASSRDRLNTEAFF
TRBV25-1	TRBJ2-7	.	13	TRBD1	TGTGCCAGCAACGGACAGGGGAGCAACGAGCAGTACTTC	CASNGQGSNEQYF
TRBV24-1	TRBJ2-4	once	15	.	TGTGCCACCAGTGATGGGGGTAGCGGCAGGCACATTCAGTACTTC	CATSDGGSGRHIQYF
TRBV9	TRBJ2-1	.	15	TRBD1	TGTGCCAGCAGCGTAGTGCCGACAGGGATGGATGAGCAGTTCTTC	CASSVVPTGMDEQFF
TRBV19	TRBJ2-1	.	13	.	TGTGCCAGTAGTATGGCCAGGGCCAATGAGCAGTTCTTC	CASSMARANEQFF
TRBV5-8	TRBJ2-5	.	14	.	TGTGCCAGCAGCTTGGTTTCGGTTCAAGAGACCCAGTACTTC	CASSLVSVQETQYF
TRBV6-4	TRBJ2-1	.	17	.	TGTGCCAGCAGTGACTCTTTCCCCAGCGGACCGTACAATGAGCAGTTCTTC	CASSDSFPSGPYNEQFF
TRBV5-1	TRBJ1-1	.	13	.	TGCGCCAGCAGCCTGATACAGGGCGGTGAAGCTTTCTTT	CASSLIQGGEAFF
TRBV5-1	TRBJ2-1	.	14	.	TGCGCCAGTTTCGAGGGGGTCTGGAACAATGAGCAGTTCTTC	CASFEGVWNNEQFF
TRBV11-2	TRBJ2-1	.	16	TRBD1	TGTGCCAGCAGCTTAGAAGGGACAGGGTTTATGAATGAGCAGTTCTTC	CASSLEGTGFMNEQFF
TRBV11-2	TRBJ2-2	.	15	.	TGTGCCAGCAGCTTAGATCCATTTAACACCGGGGAGCTGTTTTTT	CASSLDPFNTGELFF
TRBV9	TRBJ1-1	once	14	.	TGTGCCAGCAGCGTAGTAACAGGTATGGCTGAAGCTTTCTTT	CASSVVTGMAEAFF
TRBV5-4	TRBJ1-4	.	16	TRBD1	TGTGCCAGCAGCTTGGGTGGACAGGTATTAGGCGAAAAACTGTTTTTT	CASSLGGQVLGEKLFF
TRBV6-5	TRBJ2-7	.	14	TRBD1	TGTGCCAGCAGTTATTACCAGGGGGCAGAGGAGCAGTACTTC	CASSYYQGAEEQYF
TRBV5-1	TRBJ2-3	.	14	TRBD1	TGCGCCAGCAGAAGGACAGGGGTGGCAGATACGCAGTATTTT	CASRRTGVADTQYF
TRBV10-3	TRBJ1-6	.	15	TRBD1	TGTGCCATCAGTGACAGGGGGCCTTATAATTCACCCCTCCACTTT	CAISDRGPYNSPLHF
TRBV2	TRBJ1-5	few	14	.	TGTGCCAGCAGGACGGGGGGTGAGGGTCAGCCCCAGCATTTT	CASRTGGEGQPQHF
TRBV9	TRBJ1-2	.	15	TRBD1	TGTGCCAGCAGCGCCTTACAGGGGGCGGGCCATGGCTACACCTTC	CASSALQGAGHGYTF
TRBV6-1	TRBJ2-7	.	15	TRBD2	TGTGCCAGCAGTGACCTAAGACTAGCAAACTACGAGCAGTACTTC	CASSDLRLANYEQYF
TRBV7-9	TRBJ1-2	.	14	TRBD1	TGTGCCAGCAGCTCCCTACAGGGGATAGAAGGCTACACCTTC	CASSSLQGIEGYTF
TRBV10-1	TRBJ1-1	.	14	.	TGCGCCAGCAGCCCCACAGGGTTTGAGACTGAAGCTTTCTTT	CASSPTGFETEAFF
TRBV7-9	TRBJ2-3	.	15	TRBD2	TGTGCCAGCAGCCCTGCTCGGCTAGCGGGAGATACGCAGTATTTT	CASSPARLAGDTQYF
TRBV5-1	TRBJ2-5	.	15	.	TGCGCCAGCAGCTTGTTGTTAGCGAGACAAGAGACCCAGTACTTC	CASSLLLARQETQYF
TRBV2	TRBJ1-3	few	14	TRBD1	TGTGCCAGTAGTATGGGACAGGGCGGAAACACCATATATTTT	CASSMGQGGNTIYF
TRBV28	TRBJ1-3	once	15	.	TGTGCCAGCATAACATCCTTCAGCTCTGGAAACACCATATATTTT	CASITSFSSGNTIYF
TRBV7-6	TRBJ2-5	.	16	TRBD1	TGTGCCAGCAGCTCTGGGGGACAGGGGGCGCGAGAGACCCAGTACTTC	CASSSGGQGARETQYF
TRBV5-1	TRBJ2-2	.	16	.	TGCGCCAGCAGCTTGGCCGCTAGCGAGAACACCGGGGAGCTGTTTTTT	CASSLAASENTGELFF
TRBV19	TRBJ1-3	once	16	TRBD1	TGTGCCAGTAGCCGGACAGGCTTTCAAGTAGGTGACACCATATATTTT	CASSRTGFQVGDTIYF
TRBV7-3	TRBJ1-4	.	14	TRBD1	TGTGCCAGCAGCGAGGGACAGGGCAGTGAAAAACTGTTTTTT	CASSEGQGSEKLFF
TRBV28	TRBJ1-3	.	16	.	TGTGCCAGCAGTTTGATTCAGGGATTCGCTGGAAACACCATATATTTT	CASSLIQGFAGNTIYF
TRBV24-1	TRBJ2-1	.	17	.	TGTGCCACCAGTGATCCGTTGACAGGTAGCTCCTACAATGAGCAGTTCTTC	CATSDPLTGSSYNEQFF
TRBV6-5	TRBJ2-1	.	14	TRBD1	TGTGCCAGCAGTTCGGGACAGCCGAACAATGAGCAGTTCTTC	CASSSGQPNNEQFF
TRBV19	TRBJ1-2	few	12	.	TGTGCCAGTACGGTCAGTAGGGGGAGCTACACCTTC	CASTVSRGSYTF
TRBV11-2	TRBJ1-5	.	16	.	TGTGCCAGCAGCCAAGGGGCGGGGAATGGCAATCAGCCCCAGCATTTT	CASSQGAGNGNQPQHF
TRBV6-6	TRBJ2-7	.	16	TRBD1	TGTGCCAGCAGTTACCACCTCCCGGGACAGAGCTACGAGCAGTACTTC	CASSYHLPGQSYEQYF
TRBV25-1	TRBJ2-2	.	16	TRBD2	TGTGCCAGCAGTGCAAGTGGCGCGGGAGGGCCCGGGGAGCTGTTTTTT	CASSASGAGGPGELFF
TRBV6-5	TRBJ1-5	.	14	TRBD1	TGTGCCAGCAGGCAGACAGGGTCGAGTCAGCCCCAGCATTTT	CASRQTGSSQPQHF
TRBV30	TRBJ1-2	.	12	TRBD1	TGTGCCGGCCGCGACAGGGGCTATGGCTACACCTTC	CAGRDRGYGYTF
TRBV5-4	TRBJ2-7	.	13	.	TGTGCCAGCAGCTTGGACGGGAAGTACGAGCAGTACTTC	CASSLDGKYEQYF
TRBV11-2	TRBJ2-2	few	14	TRBD2	TGTGCCAGCACCTTAGCGGGAGGCACCGGGGAGCTGTTTTTT	CASTLAGGTGELFF
TRBV15	TRBJ1-1	.	15	.	TGTGCCACCAGCAGAGACCCAGGGCCCAACACTGAAGCTTTCTTT	CATSRDPGPNTEAFF
TRBV2	TRBJ1-1	.	13	.	TGTGCCAGCAGTGATAGCATGAACACTGAAGCTTTCTTT	CASSDSMNTEAFF